This entry features one T cell receptor beta chain sequence. Its antigen is still unknown. One base away there is no much larger clone; base qualities are not given. The sample belongs to a study of blood T cell repertoires in COVID-19 (dated by TCRdb to 2019 to 2021). Context from the whole study: Collaborator samples came from the United States, Italy and Spain and covered acute and convalescent phases of COVID-19. A freely available public database, intended as a resource for researchers studying the immune response to SARS-CoV-2, is where the repertoires were released. The sample metadata nearly always contained a de-identified subject ID, COVID-19 status, age in years and sex. Where available, HLA class I and class II types were obtained from metadata supplied by the sample provider rather than from assay-based typing. Subjects who had been exposed to COVID-19, were actively infected with it, or had recovered from it provided the deeply sampled blood TCRbeta repertoires that made up the dataset. The prospective study material was composed of cDNA or gDNA derived from T cells, B-cell-depleted T cells, or PBMCs. The samples were drawn from two sources: the first 160 participants of the ongoing ImmuneRACE study, and fewer than 1,500 subjects contributed by 6 global collaborators.

The immunoSEQ Assay, a bias-controlled multiplex PCR, was used to amplify TCRbeta CDR3 regions from genomic DNA. For the original study's pipeline: The number of nucleated cells in each sample was estimated by amplification of reference gene primers within the assay. Sequence reads were collapsed and filtered to measure the absolute abundance of every unique TCRbeta CDR3 rearrangement. For each sample, productive Simpson clonality was calculated as the square root of Simpson's diversity index over productive rearrangements. The clones in this table, taken by TCRdb from immuneACCESS, are in-frame only. Not every clone is retained; where verified, under half of the shortfall comes from an unresolved V gene, and the cause of the rest is unknown. V and J calls and clone size are as listed in that table; D and trimming were resolved from the DNA. The sample data list about 97,000 clones, and approximately 87% of these were observed just once. Over 15% of the sample goes to the ten largest clones.

Each collaborating institution followed its own protocols to collect whole blood in K2EDTA tubes. For TCRbeta analysis, collaborators shipped samples as frozen whole blood, isolated PBMCs, or DNA extracted from either of those sample types. CDR3 length: 19 amino acids, cysteine to phenylalanine. Of the read, only the CDR3 DNA is kept; its 57 bases are in frame from base 1. Taken from the germline V gene (reference sequence), the CDR1 and CDR2 loops are MNHEY and SMNVEV. Ends trimmed: V by 2 bases, J by 0 bases; bases unmatched to a gene: 7. Here is what the overall study found, with its caveats: The quantity of clinical and demographic metadata differed by source and by participant and was supplied without curation.

The V and J genes are TRBV27 and TRBJ2-1, and TRBD2 matches 13 of the central bases. The clonotype was recovered from a human donor in a cohort sampled during active COVID-19. Material: peripheral blood. The DNA reads TGTGCCAGCAGTTTAGACGGGACTAGCGGGATCAGCTCCTACAATGAGCAGTTCTTC. This codes for CASSLDGTSGISSYNEQFF.